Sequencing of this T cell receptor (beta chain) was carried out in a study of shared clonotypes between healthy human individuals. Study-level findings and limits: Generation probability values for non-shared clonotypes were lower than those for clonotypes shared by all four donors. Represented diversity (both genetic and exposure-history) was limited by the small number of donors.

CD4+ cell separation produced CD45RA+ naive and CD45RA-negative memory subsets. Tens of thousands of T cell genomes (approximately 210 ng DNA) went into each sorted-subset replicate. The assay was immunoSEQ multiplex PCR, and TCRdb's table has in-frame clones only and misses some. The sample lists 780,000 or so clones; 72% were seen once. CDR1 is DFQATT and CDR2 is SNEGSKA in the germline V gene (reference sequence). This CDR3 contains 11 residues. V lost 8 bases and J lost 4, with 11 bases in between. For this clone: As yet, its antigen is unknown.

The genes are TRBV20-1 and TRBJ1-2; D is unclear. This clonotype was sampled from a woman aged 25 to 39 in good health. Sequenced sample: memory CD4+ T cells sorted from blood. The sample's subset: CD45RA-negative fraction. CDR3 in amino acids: CSSASSYGYTF. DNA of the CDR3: TGCAGTTCAGCAAGTTCCTATGGCTACACCTTC.